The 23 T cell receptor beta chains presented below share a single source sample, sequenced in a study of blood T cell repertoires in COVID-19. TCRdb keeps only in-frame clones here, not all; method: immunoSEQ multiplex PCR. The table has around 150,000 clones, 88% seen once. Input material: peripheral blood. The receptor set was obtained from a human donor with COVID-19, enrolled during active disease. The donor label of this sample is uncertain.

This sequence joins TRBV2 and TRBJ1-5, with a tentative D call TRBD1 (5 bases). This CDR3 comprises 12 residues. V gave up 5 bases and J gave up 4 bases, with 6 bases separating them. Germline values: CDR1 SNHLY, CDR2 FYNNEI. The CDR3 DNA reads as TGTGCCAGCAGTCCAGGGAATCAGCCCCAGCATTTT. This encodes CASSPGNQPQHF.

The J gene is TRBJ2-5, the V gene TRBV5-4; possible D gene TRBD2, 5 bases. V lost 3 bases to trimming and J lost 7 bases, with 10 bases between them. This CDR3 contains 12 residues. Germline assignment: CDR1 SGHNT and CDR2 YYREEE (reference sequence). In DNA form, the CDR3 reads TGTGCCAGCAGCTGGGGAGAGACGACCCAGTACTTC. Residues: CASSWGETTQYF.

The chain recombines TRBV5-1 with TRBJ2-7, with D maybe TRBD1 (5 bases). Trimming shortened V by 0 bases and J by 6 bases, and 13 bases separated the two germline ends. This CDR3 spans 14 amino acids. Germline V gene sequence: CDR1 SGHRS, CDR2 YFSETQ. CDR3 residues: CASSLGTDSVEQYF. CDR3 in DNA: TGCGCCAGCAGCTTGGGGACCGACAGTGTCGAGCAGTACTTC.

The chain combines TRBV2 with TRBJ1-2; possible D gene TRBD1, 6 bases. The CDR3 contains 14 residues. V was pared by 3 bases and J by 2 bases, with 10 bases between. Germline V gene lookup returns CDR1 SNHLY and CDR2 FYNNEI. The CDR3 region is CASSDQTGNYGYTF. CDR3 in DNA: TGTGCCAGCAGTGACCAGACAGGAAACTATGGCTACACCTTC.

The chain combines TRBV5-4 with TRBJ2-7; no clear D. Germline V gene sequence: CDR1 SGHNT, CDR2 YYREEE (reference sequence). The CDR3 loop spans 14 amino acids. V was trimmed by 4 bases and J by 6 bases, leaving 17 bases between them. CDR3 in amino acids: CASSVRVDLAEQYF. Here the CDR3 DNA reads TGTGCCAGCAGCGTCCGGGTGGATCTGGCCGAGCAGTACTTC.

The CDR3 nucleotides are TGTGCCAGCAGCTTAGGAAGGGGGGGACTTTACGAGCAGTACTTC. It codes for CASSLGRGGLYEQYF. The chain couples TRBV7-2 to TRBJ2-7; maybe TRBD2 (7 bases). This CDR3 has 15 amino acids. Germline CDR1 reads SGHTA; CDR2 reads FQGNSA. Trimming removed 1 base from V and 4 bases from J, with 14 bases in between. Drawing the rest from reference TRBV7-2 and TRBJ2-7, the complete variable domain is GAGVSQSPSNKVTEKGKDVELRCDPISGHTALYWYRQSLGQGLEFLIYFQGNSAPDKSGLPSDRFSAERTGGSVSTLTIQRTQQEDSAVYLCASSLGRGGLYEQYFGPGTRLTVT.

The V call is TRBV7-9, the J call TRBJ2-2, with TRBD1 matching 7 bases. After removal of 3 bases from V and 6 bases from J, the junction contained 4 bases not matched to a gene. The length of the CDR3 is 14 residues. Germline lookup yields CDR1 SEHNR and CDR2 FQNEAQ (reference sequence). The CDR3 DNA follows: TGTGCCAGCAGCTTGGGACAGCCGGCCGGGGAGCTGTTTTTT. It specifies CASSLGQPAGELFF.

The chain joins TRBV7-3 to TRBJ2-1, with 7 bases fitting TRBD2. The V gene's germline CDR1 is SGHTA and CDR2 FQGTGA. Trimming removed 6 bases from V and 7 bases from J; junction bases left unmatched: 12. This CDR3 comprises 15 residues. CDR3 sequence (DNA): TGTGCCAGCAGTCCCGCGAGGGAGGGCCGGAATGAGCAGTTCTTC. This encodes CASSPAREGRNEQFF.

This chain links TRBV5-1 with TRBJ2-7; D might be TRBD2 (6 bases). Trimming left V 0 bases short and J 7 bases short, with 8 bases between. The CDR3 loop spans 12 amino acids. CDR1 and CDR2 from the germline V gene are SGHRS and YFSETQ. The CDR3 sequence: CASSLGAGEQYF. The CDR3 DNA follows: TGCGCCAGCAGCTTGGGGGCGGGGGAGCAGTACTTC.

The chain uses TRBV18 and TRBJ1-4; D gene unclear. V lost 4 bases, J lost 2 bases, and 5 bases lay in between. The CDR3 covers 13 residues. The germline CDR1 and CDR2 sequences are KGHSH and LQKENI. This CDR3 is CASSLATNEKLFF. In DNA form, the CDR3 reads TGTGCCAGCTCACTAGCGACTAATGAAAAACTGTTTTTT.

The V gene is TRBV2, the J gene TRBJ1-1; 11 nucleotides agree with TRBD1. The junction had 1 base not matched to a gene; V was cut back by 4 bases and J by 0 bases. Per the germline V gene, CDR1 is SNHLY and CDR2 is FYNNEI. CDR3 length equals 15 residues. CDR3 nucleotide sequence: TGTGCCAGCAGTGGGACAGGGGGCCTGAACACTGAAGCTTTCTTT. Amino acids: CASSGTGGLNTEAFF.

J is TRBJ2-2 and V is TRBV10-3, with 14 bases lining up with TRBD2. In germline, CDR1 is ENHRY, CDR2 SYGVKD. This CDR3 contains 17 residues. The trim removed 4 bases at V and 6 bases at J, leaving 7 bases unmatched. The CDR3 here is CAISAGLAGGVPGELFF. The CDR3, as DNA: TGTGCCATCAGTGCCGGACTAGCGGGAGGTGTCCCCGGGGAGCTGTTTTTT.

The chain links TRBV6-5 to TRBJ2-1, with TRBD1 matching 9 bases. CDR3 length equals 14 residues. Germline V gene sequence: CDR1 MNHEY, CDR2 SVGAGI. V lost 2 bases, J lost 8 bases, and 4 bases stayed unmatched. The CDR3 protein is CASSYGDRAYEQFF. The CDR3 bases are TGTGCCAGCAGTTACGGGGACAGGGCCTATGAGCAGTTCTTC.

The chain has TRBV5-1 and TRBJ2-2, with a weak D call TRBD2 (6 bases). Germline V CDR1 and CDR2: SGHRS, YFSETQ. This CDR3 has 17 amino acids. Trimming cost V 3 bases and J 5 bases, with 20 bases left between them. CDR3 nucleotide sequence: TGCGCCAGCAGCTCCCCCCGCGGGGCCCAACGGACCGGGGAGCTGTTTTTT. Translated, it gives CASSSPRGAQRTGELFF.

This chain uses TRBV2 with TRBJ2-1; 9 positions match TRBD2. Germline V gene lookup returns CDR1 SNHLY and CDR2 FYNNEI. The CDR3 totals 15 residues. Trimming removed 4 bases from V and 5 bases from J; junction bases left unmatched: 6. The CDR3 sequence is CASSVRRGGHNEQFF. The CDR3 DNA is TGTGCCAGCAGTGTGCGGCGGGGGGGCCACAATGAGCAGTTCTTC.

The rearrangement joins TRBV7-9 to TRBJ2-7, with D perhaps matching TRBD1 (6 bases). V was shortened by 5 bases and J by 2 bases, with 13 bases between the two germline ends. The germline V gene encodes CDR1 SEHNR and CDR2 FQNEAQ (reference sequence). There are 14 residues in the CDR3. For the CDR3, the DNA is TGTGCCAGCAGCCCGGACAGAATCACCTACGAGCAGTACTTC. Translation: CASSPDRITYEQYF.

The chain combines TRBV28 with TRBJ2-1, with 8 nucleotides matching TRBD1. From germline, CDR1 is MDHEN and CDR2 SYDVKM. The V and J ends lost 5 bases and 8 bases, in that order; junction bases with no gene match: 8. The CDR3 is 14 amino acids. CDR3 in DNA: TGTGCCAGCAGTAATACTCAGGGGGCTGATGAGCAGTTCTTC. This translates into CASSNTQGADEQFF.

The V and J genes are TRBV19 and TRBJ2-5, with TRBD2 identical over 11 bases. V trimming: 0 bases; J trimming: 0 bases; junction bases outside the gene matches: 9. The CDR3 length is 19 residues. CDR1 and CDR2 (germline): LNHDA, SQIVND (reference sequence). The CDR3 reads CASSIDLILGLADQETQYF. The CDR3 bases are TGTGCCAGTAGTATAGACCTCATCCTGGGACTAGCGGACCAAGAGACCCAGTACTTC.

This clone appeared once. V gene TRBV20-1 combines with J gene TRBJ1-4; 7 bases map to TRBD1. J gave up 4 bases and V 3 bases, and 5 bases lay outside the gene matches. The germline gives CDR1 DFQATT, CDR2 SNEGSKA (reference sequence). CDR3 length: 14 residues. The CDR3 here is CSASPGGGNEKLFF. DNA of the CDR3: TGCAGTGCTAGTCCAGGGGGAGGTAATGAAAAACTGTTTTTT.

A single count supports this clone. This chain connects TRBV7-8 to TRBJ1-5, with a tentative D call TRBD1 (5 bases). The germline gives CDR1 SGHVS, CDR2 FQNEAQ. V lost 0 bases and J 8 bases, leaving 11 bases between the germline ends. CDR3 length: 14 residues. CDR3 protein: CASSLAGGTKPQHF. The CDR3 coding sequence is TGTGCCAGCAGCTTAGCGGGGGGAACCAAGCCCCAGCATTTT.

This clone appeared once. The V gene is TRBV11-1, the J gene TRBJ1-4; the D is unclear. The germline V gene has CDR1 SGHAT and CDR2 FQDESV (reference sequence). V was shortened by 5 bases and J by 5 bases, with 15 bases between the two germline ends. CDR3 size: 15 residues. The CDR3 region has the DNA TGTGCCAGCAGCCCCAAACAAACGGGAAATGAAAAACTGTTTTTT. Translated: CASSPKQTGNEKLFF. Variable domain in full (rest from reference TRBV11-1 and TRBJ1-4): EAEVAQSPRYKITEKSQAVAFWCDPISGHATLYWYRQILGQGPELLVQFQDESVVDDSQLPKDRFSAERLKGVDSTLKIQPAELGDSAMYLCASSPKQTGNEKLFFGSGTQLSVL.

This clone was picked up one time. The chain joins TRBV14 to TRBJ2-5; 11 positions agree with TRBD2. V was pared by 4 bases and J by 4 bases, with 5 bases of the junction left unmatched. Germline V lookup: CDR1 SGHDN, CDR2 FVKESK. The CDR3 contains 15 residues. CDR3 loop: CASSLSGGAGETQYF. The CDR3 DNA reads TGTGCCAGCAGCCTTAGCGGGGGGGCCGGAGAGACCCAGTACTTC.

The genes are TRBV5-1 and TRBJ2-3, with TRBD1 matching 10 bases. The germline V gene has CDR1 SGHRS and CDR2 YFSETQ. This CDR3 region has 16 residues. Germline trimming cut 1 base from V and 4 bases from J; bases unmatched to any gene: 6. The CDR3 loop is CASSLLTGTGADTQYF. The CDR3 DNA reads TGCGCCAGCAGCTTGCTTACCGGGACAGGGGCAGATACGCAGTATTTT. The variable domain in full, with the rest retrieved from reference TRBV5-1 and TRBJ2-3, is KAGVTQTPRYLIKTRGQQVTLSCSPISGHRSVSWYQQTPGQGLQFLFEYFSETQRNKGNFPGRFSGRQFSNSRSEMNVSTLELGDSALYLCASSLLTGTGADTQYFGPGTRLTVL.